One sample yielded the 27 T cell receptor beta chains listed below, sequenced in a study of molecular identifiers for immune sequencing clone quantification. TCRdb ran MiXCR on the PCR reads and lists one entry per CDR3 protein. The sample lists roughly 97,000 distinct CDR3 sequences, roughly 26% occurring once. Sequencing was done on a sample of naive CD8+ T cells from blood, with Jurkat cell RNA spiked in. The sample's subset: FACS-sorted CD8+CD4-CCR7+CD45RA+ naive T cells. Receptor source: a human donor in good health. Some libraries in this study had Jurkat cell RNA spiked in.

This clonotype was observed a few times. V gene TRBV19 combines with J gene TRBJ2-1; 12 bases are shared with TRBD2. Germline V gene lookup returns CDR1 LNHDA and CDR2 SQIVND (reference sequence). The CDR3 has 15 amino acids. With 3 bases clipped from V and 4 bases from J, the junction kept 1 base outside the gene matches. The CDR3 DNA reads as TGTGCCAGTAGTATTACTAGCGGGAGGTACAATGAGCAGTTCTTC. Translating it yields CASSITSGRYNEQFF.

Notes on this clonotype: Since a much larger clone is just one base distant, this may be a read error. The CDR3 nucleotides read TGTGCCGGCAGCTTCAGACAGGGGATCACCGGGGAGCTGTTTTTT. Translating it yields CAGSFRQGITGELFF. The V and J genes are TRBV7-2 and TRBJ2-2, with TRBD1 identical over 8 bases. The CDR3 has 15 amino acids. Germline CDR1 reads SGHTA; CDR2 reads FQGNSA.

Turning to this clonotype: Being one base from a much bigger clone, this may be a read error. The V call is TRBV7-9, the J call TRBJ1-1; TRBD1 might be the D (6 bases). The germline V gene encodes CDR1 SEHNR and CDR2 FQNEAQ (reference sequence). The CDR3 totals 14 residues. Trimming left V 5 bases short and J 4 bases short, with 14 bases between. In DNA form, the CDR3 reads TGTGCCAGCAGCCCGACTAGGGGGGGCACTGAAGCTTTCTTT. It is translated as CASSPTRGGTEAFF.

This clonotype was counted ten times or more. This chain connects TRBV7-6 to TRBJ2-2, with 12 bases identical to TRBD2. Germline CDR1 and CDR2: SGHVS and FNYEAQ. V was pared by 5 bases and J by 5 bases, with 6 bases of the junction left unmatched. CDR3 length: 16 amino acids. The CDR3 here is CASSARLAGVTGELFF. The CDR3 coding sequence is TGTGCCAGCAGCGCTAGACTAGCGGGAGTGACCGGGGAGCTGTTTTTT.

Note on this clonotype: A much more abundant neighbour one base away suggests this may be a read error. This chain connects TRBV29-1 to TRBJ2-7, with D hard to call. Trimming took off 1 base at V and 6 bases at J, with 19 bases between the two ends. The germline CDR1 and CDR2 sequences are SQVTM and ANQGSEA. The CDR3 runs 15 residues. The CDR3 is CSVEAPLTKGFEQYF. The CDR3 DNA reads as TGCAGCGTTGAAGCCCCCCTCACCAAAGGGTTCGAGCAGTACTTC.

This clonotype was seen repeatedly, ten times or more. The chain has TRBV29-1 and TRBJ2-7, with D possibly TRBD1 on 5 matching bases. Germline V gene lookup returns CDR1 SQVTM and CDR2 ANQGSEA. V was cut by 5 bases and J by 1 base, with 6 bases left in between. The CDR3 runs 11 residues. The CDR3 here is CSVYRSYEQYF. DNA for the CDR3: TGCAGCGTTTACAGGTCCTACGAGCAGTACTTC.

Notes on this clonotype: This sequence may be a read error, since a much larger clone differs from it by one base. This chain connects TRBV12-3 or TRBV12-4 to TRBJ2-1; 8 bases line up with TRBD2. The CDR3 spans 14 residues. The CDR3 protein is CATSRAGVPPEQFF. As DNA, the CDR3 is TGTGCCACCAGTCGAGCGGGGGTACCCCCCGAGCAGTTCTTC.

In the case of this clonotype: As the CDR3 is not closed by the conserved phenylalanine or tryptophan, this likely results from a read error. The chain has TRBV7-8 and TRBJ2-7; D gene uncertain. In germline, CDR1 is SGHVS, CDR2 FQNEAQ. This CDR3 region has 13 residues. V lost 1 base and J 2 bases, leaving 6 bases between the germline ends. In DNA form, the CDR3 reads TGTGCCAGCAGCTTAGACAGAGCCTACGAGCAGTACCTC. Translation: CASSLDRAYEQYL.

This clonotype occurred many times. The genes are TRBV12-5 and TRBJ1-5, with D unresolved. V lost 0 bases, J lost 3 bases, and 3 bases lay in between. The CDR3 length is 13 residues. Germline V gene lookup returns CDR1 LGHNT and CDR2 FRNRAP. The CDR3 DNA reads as TGTGCTAGTGGTTTGGTACACAATCAGCCCCAGCATTTT. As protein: CASGLVHNQPQHF.

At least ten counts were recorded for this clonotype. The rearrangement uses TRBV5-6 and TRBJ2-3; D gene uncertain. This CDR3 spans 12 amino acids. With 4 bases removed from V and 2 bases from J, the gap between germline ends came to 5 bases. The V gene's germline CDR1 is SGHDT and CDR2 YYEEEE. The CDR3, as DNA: TGTGCCAGCAGCGAGTTCACAGATACGCAGTATTTT. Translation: CASSEFTDTQYF.

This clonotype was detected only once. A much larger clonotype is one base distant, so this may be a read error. CDR3: CASSSGGAGGPPDTQYF. The CDR3, as DNA: TGTGCCAGCAGCTCAGGCGGAGCGGGAGGCCCTCCAGATACGCAGTATTTT. The chain uses TRBV13 and TRBJ2-3, with 9 bases fitting TRBD2. This CDR3 comprises 17 residues. CDR1 is PRHDT, CDR2 FYEKMQ, per germline (reference sequence). Trimming cost V 4 bases and J 4 bases; bases outside gene matches: 12. The full variable domain, completed using reference TRBV13 and TRBJ2-3, is AAGVIQSPRHLIKEKRETATLKCYPIPRHDTVYWYQQGPGQDPQFLISFYEKMQSDKGSIPDRFSAQQFSDYHSELNMSSLELGDSALYFCASSSGGAGGPPDTQYFGPGTRLTVL.

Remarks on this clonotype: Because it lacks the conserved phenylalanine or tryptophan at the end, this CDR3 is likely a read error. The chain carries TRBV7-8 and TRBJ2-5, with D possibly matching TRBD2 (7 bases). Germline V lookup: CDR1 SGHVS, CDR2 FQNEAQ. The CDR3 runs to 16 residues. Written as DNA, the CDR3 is TGTGCCAGCAGTCTAATGGCGGGGGCCCTCCAAGGGACCCAGTACTCC. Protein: CASSLMAGALQGTQYS.

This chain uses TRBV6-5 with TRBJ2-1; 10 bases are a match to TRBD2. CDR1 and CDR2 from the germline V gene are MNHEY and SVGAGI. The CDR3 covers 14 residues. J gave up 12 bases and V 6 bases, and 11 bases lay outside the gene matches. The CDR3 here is CASSPVLAGVRQFF. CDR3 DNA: TGTGCCAGCAGCCCTGTCCTAGCGGGAGTTAGGCAGTTCTTC.

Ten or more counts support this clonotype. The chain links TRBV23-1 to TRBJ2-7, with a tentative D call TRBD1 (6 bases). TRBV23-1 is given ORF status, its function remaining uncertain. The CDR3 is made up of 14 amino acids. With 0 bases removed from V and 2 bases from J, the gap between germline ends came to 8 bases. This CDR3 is CASSQSNRAYEQYF. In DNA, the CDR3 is TGCGCCAGCAGTCAATCGAACAGGGCCTACGAGCAGTACTTC.

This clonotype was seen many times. This CDR3 is CASSLIPSGRDTQYF. CDR3 coding DNA: TGTGCCAGCAGCTTAATTCCTAGCGGCCGAGATACGCAGTATTTT. This chain joins TRBV7-6 and TRBJ2-3; 7 bases align to TRBD2. The CDR3 runs 15 residues. Germline CDR1 is SGHVS and CDR2 is FNYEAQ. Unmatched junction bases numbered 7, after V lost 2 bases and J lost 5 bases.

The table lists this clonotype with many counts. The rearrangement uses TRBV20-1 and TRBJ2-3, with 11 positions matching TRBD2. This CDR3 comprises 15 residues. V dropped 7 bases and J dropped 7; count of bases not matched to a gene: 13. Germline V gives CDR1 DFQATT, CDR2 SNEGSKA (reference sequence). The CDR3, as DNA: TGCAGTGTCCCAACCCACAGACTAGCGGGGTATACGCAGTATTTT. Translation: CSVPTHRLAGYTQYF.

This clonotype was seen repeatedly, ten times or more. The CDR3 DNA follows: TGTGCCAGCGGTGCGGGGGGCTCAGATACGCAGTATTTT. Its protein is CASGAGGSDTQYF. This chain uses TRBV7-6 with TRBJ2-3; 8 nucleotides agree with TRBD2. CDR1 SGHVS and CDR2 FNYEAQ come from the germline V gene. Germline trimming cut 8 bases from V and 4 bases from J; bases unmatched to any gene: 5. The CDR3 length is 13 residues.

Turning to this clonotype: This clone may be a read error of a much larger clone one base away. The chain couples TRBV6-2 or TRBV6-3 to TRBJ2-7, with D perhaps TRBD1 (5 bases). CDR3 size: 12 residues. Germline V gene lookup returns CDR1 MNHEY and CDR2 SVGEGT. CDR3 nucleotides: TGTGCCAGCAGTTACTCAGGGGAAGAGCGGTACTTC. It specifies CASSYSGEERYF.

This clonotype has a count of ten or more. The CDR3 nucleotides are TGTGCCAGCAAGGGTGGGAGACACCGCACAGATACGCAGTATTTT. Its protein is CASKGGRHRTDTQYF. The chain employs TRBV28 and TRBJ2-3; D possibly corresponds to TRBD2 (5 bases). V lost 7 bases and J lost 1, with 15 bases in between. The CDR3 runs 15 residues. CDR1 and CDR2 from the germline V gene are MDHEN and SYDVKM. The full variable domain, completed using reference TRBV28 and TRBJ2-3, is DVKVTQSSRYLVKRTGEKVFLECVQDMDHENMFWYRQDPGLGLRLIYFSYDVKMKEKGDIPEGYSVSREKKERFSLILESASTNQTSMYLCASKGGRHRTDTQYFGPGTRLTVL.

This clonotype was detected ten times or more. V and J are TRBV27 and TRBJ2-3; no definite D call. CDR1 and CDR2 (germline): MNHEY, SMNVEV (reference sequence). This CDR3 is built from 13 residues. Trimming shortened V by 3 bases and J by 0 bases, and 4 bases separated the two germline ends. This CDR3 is CASSFDSTDTQYF. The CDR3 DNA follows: TGTGCCAGCAGTTTTGATAGCACAGATACGCAGTATTTT.

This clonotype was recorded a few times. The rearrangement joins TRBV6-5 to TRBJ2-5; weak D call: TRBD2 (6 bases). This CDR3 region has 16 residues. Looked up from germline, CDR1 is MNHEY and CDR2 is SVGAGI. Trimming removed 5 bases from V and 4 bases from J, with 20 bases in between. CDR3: CASSPSAEGISETQYF. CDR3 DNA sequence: TGTGCCAGCAGTCCGTCGGCGGAGGGTATTTCAGAGACCCAGTACTTC.

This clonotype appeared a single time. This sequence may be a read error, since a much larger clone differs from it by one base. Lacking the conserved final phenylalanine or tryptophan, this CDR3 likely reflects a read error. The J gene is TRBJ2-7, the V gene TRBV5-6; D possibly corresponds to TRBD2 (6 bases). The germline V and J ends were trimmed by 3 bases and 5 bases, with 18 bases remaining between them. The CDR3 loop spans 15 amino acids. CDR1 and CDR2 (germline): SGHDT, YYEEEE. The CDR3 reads CASSSGEASTHEQYL. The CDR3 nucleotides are TGTGCCAGCAGCTCGGGGGAGGCTTCGACCCACGAGCAGTACCTC.

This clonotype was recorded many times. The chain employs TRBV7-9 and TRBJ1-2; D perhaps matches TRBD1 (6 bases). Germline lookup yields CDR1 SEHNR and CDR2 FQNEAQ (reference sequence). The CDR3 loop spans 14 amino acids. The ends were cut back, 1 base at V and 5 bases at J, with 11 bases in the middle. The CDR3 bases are TGTGCCAGCAGCTTAGAGACAGGAGTTTATGGCTACACCTTC. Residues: CASSLETGVYGYTF.

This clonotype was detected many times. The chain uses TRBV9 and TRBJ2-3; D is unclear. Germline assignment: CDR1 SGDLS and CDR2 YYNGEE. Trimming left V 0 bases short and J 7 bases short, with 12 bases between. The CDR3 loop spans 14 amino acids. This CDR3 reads CASSVEAFSYTQYF. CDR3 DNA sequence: TGTGCCAGCAGCGTAGAGGCATTTTCGTATACGCAGTATTTT.

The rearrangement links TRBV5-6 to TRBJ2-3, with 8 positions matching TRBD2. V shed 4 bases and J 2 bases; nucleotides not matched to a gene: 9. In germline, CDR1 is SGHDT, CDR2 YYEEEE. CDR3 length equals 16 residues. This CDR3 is CASSEGPGGATDTQYF. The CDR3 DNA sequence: TGTGCCAGCAGCGAAGGGCCCGGGGGGGCCACAGATACGCAGTATTTT.

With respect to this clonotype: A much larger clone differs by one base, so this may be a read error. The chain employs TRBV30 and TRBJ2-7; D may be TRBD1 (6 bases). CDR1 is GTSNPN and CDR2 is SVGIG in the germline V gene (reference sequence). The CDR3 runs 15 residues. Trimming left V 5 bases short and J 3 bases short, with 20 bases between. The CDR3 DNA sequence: TGTGCCTGGGGCCAGGGGCGGGCGACTGGCTACGAGCAGTACTTC. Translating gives CAWGQGRATGYEQYF. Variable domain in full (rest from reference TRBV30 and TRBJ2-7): SQTIHQWPATLVQPVGSPLSLECTVEGTSNPNLYWYRQAAGRGLQLLFYSVGIGQISSEVPQNLSASRPQDRQFILSSKKLLLSDSGFYLCAWGQGRATGYEQYFGPGTRLTVT.

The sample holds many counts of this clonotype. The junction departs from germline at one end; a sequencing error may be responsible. The CDR3 DNA reads TGCGCTAGCAGTCTAACCGGGACACAACCTTACGAGCAGTACTTC. Its translation: CASSLTGTQPYEQYF. This sequence joins TRBV5-1 and TRBJ2-7; D perhaps matches TRBD1 (6 bases). Germline V CDR1 and CDR2: SGHRS, YFSETQ. This CDR3 has 15 amino acids.